This entry concerns a single T cell receptor beta chain. This clone's antigen is unknown. The sample holds no much larger clone one base away, and base qualities are not on file. TCRbeta CDR3 regions were amplified from genomic DNA by means of the immunoSEQ Assay, a bias-controlled multiplex PCR. Regarding the original processing steps: The number of nucleated cells in each sample was estimated from the amplification of reference gene primers within the assay. To quantify the absolute abundance of each unique TCRbeta CDR3 rearrangement, sequence reads were collapsed and filtered. Productive Simpson clonality was computed per sample as the square root of Simpson's diversity index over productive rearrangements. Imported from immuneACCESS, the table was reduced by TCRdb to in-frame sequences with V and J called. These copies leave out some clones; in studies compared against another copy, an unresolved V gene accounts for under half, and the cause of the remainder is not known. V and J calls and clone size follow that table, whereas D and trimming were derived from the DNA. This sample has 150,000 or so clones in its table, and approximately 80% of those were observed once. In total, the top ten clones hold 9.5% to 11% of the sample.

The data are from a study of blood T cell repertoires in COVID-19 (dated by TCRdb to 2020 to 2022). With regard to the full study: Samples from collaborators originated in the United States, Italy and Spain and spanned both the acute and convalescent phases of COVID-19. Where HLA class I and class II types were available, the types were taken from metadata supplied by the sample provider, not from assay-based typing. A freely available public database, intended as a resource for researchers studying the immune response to SARS-CoV-2, is where the repertoires were released. A de-identified subject ID, COVID-19 status, age in years and sex were almost always included in the sample metadata. Samples were obtained from the ongoing ImmuneRACE study (first 160 participants) and from 950 to 1,500 subjects provided by 6 global collaborators. The dataset comprised deeply sampled blood TCRbeta repertoires from subjects exposed to, actively infected with, or recovered from COVID-19. The material from the prospective study consisted of cDNA or gDNA derived from T cells, B-cell-depleted T cells, or PBMCs. What the authors observed across the whole study: How much clinical and demographic metadata was included differed by source and by participant, and the metadata was provided uncurated.

Relative to germline, V is missing 4 bases and J is missing 5 bases, with 10 bases of the junction outside any gene match. Its CDR3 holds 15 amino acids, cysteine through phenylalanine. This entry keeps only the CDR3 DNA: 45 bases, framed from base 1. According to the germline V gene, CDR1 reads MDHEN and CDR2 reads SYDVKM. In the prospective study, participants were roughly 18 to 95 years old, resided in approximately 25 geographic areas of the United States, and were enrolled through a virtual design. Cohort assignment in the prospective study relied on participant-reported clinical history from a screening survey and a study questionnaire. For ImmuneRACE Cohort 3, a participant was defined as recovered based on two consecutive negative NP/OP PCR tests, clearance by a healthcare professional, or resolution of symptoms. Mobile phlebotomists in the prospective study collected whole blood, serum and a nasopharyngeal or oropharyngeal swab from every participant. Over an approximately 2-month period, participants in the prospective study had the option of providing additional blood draws and questionnaires. Blood samples from the prospective study were shipped frozen or at room temperature prior to DNA extraction.

The sequence links TRBV28 to TRBJ2-5; the junction holds 7 bases that match TRBD2. The source is a man aged 45-60 years who had recovered from COVID-19. Sequences were obtained from PBMCs or T cells enriched from blood (not recorded which). The CDR3 protein sequence reads: CASSYGGGSGETQYF. The DNA reads as follows: TGTGCCAGCAGTTATGGGGGAGGGTCCGGTGAGACCCAGTACTTC.